The rows below give T cell receptor beta chains drawn from one sample of a study of shared clonotypes between healthy human individuals. Clones were sequenced by immunoSEQ multiplex PCR, and TCRdb holds only the in-frame ones, with some missing. The sample shows around 610,000 clones, 90% to 97% of them seen only once. The sequenced material came from naive CD8+ T cells sorted from blood. Receptor source: a woman younger than 45 in good health. Each CDR3 is given with its conserved first and last residue. A D gene is named only where the DNA matches it firmly. Clone size, where shown, is once, few, many, or a class for clones that have expanded.

d_call,j_call,clone_size,v_call,cdr3_aa,cdr3_nt
TRBD1,TRBJ1-1,few,TRBV7-6,CASSQGGNEAFF,TGTGCCAGCAGCCAGGGGGGTAATGAAGCTTTCTTT
.,TRBJ2-1,.,TRBV27,CASSLFAYNEQFF,TGTGCCAGCAGTTTATTCGCATACAATGAGCAGTTCTTC
.,TRBJ2-5,.,TRBV7-9,CASSLAGSQQETQYF,TGTGCCAGCAGCTTGGCCGGGAGTCAGCAAGAGACCCAGTACTTC
TRBD2,TRBJ2-7,.,TRBV27,CASFRDASGRRPLVHEQYF,TGTGCCAGCTTTCGGGATGCTAGCGGGAGGCGGCCGTTAGTCCACGAGCAGTACTTC
.,TRBJ2-1,.,TRBV7-9,CASSLSERNNEQFF,TGTGCCAGCAGCTTATCGGAGCGGAACAATGAGCAGTTCTTC
TRBD2,TRBJ2-1,.,TRBV30,CAWSVIFSGDNNEQFF,TGTGCCTGGAGTGTAATTTTCAGCGGGGATAACAATGAGCAGTTCTTC
TRBD2,TRBJ2-3,.,TRBV27,CASRPLAGGPPDTQYF,TGTGCCAGCAGACCTCTAGCGGGAGGCCCGCCAGATACGCAGTATTTT
.,TRBJ2-1,.,TRBV25-1,CASSEPFYGEGYNEQFF,TGTGCCAGCAGTGAACCGTTTTATGGGGAAGGGTACAATGAGCAGTTCTTC
TRBD2,TRBJ2-1,.,TRBV9,CASSVAGPSGSKNEQFF,TGTGCCAGCAGCGTAGCAGGTCCTAGCGGGAGTAAAAATGAGCAGTTCTTC
.,TRBJ2-7,.,TRBV6-1,CASRGTTYEQYF,TGTGCCAGCAGGGGGACGACCTACGAGCAGTACTTC
TRBD1,TRBJ1-1,.,TRBV28,CASSLSGGGTEAFF,TGTGCCAGCAGTTTATCAGGGGGCGGCACTGAAGCTTTCTTT
.,TRBJ1-4,.,TRBV2,CASSGVAGEGEKLFF,TGTGCCAGCAGTGGGGTGGCAGGGGAAGGTGAAAAACTGTTTTTT
TRBD1,TRBJ1-2,.,TRBV28,CASSLRTGTYGYTF,TGTGCCAGCAGCCTAAGGACAGGGACCTATGGCTACACCTTC
.,TRBJ2-7,.,TRBV27,CASSLSNSYEQYF,TGTGCCAGCAGTTTATCTAACAGCTACGAGCAGTACTTC
TRBD1,TRBJ1-6,.,TRBV7-6,CASSSGQGHSPLHF,TGTGCCAGCAGCTCTGGACAGGGGCATTCACCCCTCCACTTT
TRBD2,TRBJ2-3,.,TRBV10-1,CASSPTLDSGRITDTQYF,TGCGCCAGCAGTCCAACGCTGGACAGCGGGAGGATCACAGATACGCAGTATTTT
.,TRBJ2-7,.,TRBV7-9,CASSLGGGYEQYF,TGTGCCAGCAGCTTAGGGGGTGGTTACGAGCAGTACTTC
.,TRBJ2-7,.,TRBV5-1,CASSLTGSRTAYEQYF,TGCGCCAGCAGCTTGACAGGTAGTAGGACAGCCTACGAGCAGTACTTC
.,TRBJ2-3,.,TRBV27,CASSFPPDTQYF,TGTGCCAGCAGTTTTCCCCCCGATACGCAGTATTTT
.,TRBJ2-1,.,TRBV7-9,CASSLTRGGTDNEQFF,TGTGCCAGCAGCCTCACTCGAGGAGGGACGGACAATGAGCAGTTCTTC
.,TRBJ2-2,.,TRBV5-3,CARSSVLQLHHSGELFF,TGTGCCAGAAGTTCGGTTCTGCAGCTACATCACTCCGGGGAGCTGTTTTTT
TRBD2,TRBJ2-2,.,TRBV6-1,CASSDPPGLALTGELFF,TGTGCCAGCAGTGACCCGCCGGGACTAGCGTTAACCGGGGAGCTGTTTTTT
.,TRBJ1-3,.,TRBV28,CASSFAPMNSGNTIYF,TGTGCCAGCAGTTTCGCCCCCATGAACTCTGGAAACACCATATATTTT
.,TRBJ2-3,.,TRBV9,CASSVSGGYTDTQYF,TGTGCCAGCAGCGTGTCTGGGGGATACACAGATACGCAGTATTTT
.,TRBJ1-2,once,TRBV2,CASSESNLRGIDYGYTF,TGTGCCAGCAGTGAATCAAACCTTAGGGGCATAGACTATGGCTACACCTTC
.,TRBJ2-5,.,TRBV2,CASTSGRNFQETQYF,TGTGCCAGTACTTCCGGGAGAAACTTCCAAGAGACCCAGTACTTC
TRBD1,TRBJ1-2,.,TRBV5-5,CASSLAQGEGYGYTF,TGTGCCAGCAGCCTCGCACAGGGGGAGGGCTATGGCTACACCTTC
.,TRBJ2-4,.,TRBV18,CASSPSPGVQLAKNIQYF,TGTGCCAGCTCACCATCGCCGGGGGTGCAACTAGCCAAAAACATTCAGTACTTC
.,TRBJ2-1,.,TRBV9,CASSVGLDSYNEQFF,TGTGCCAGCAGCGTAGGGCTGGACTCCTACAATGAGCAGTTCTTC
TRBD2,TRBJ2-3,.,TRBV11-2,CASSLPSSGSFTDTQYF,TGTGCCAGCAGCTTACCGTCTAGCGGGAGTTTCACAGATACGCAGTATTTT
.,TRBJ2-7,.,TRBV6-6,CASSYTGSYEQYF,TGTGCCAGCAGTTACACTGGATCCTACGAGCAGTACTTC
TRBD1,TRBJ1-5,few,TRBV19,CASSIRPDREIYNQPQHF,TGTGCCAGTAGTATCAGGCCGGACAGGGAAATATACAATCAGCCCCAGCATTTT
.,TRBJ2-7,.,TRBV6-1,CASAYYEQYF,TGTGCCAGCGCTTATTACGAGCAGTACTTC
TRBD2,TRBJ2-1,.,TRBV27,CASRLAGGLPEQFF,TGTGCCAGCAGATTAGCGGGAGGGCTCCCTGAGCAGTTCTTC
.,TRBJ2-1,.,TRBV5-1,CASSPRSAGNNEQFF,TGCGCCAGCAGCCCCCGAAGCGCAGGGAACAATGAGCAGTTCTTC
TRBD2,TRBJ2-1,.,TRBV4-1,CASTPLAGSSYNEQFF,TGCGCCAGCACCCCCCTAGCGGGAAGCTCCTACAATGAGCAGTTCTTC
.,TRBJ1-4,.,TRBV5-1,CAREGLSNEKLFF,TGCGCCCGAGAGGGGTTATCTAATGAAAAACTGTTTTTT
.,TRBJ2-1,.,TRBV7-9,CASSFGRNNEQFF,TGTGCCAGCAGCTTCGGACGGAACAATGAGCAGTTCTTC
TRBD2,TRBJ2-3,.,TRBV7-6,CASSTNPTLAGGDTDTQYF,TGTGCCAGCAGCACAAACCCCACCTTAGCGGGAGGGGACACAGATACGCAGTATTTT
.,TRBJ2-2,.,TRBV7-9,CASSPLSTGELFF,TGTGCCAGCAGCCCGCTTAGCACCGGGGAGCTGTTTTTT
.,TRBJ2-1,.,TRBV7-9,CASRYRGTYEQFF,TGTGCCAGCAGGTATAGGGGAACCTATGAGCAGTTCTTC
TRBD1,TRBJ1-5,.,TRBV4-2,CASSQDLGQSNQPQHF,TGTGCCAGCAGCCAAGATTTGGGACAGAGCAATCAGCCCCAGCATTTT
.,TRBJ1-2,.,TRBV10-1,CASSEFGGRVYTF,TGCGCCAGCAGTGAGTTCGGGGGACGTGTCTACACCTTC
.,TRBJ2-7,.,TRBV6-5,CASSYSRQGYEQYF,TGTGCCAGCAGTTACTCGAGGCAGGGCTACGAGCAGTACTTC
.,TRBJ2-2,.,TRBV27,CASSLSGRTGGELFF,TGTGCCAGCAGTCTTAGCGGTAGGACCGGCGGGGAGCTGTTTTTT
TRBD2,TRBJ2-7,.,TRBV9,CASSETDGGYEQYF,TGTGCCAGCAGCGAGACAGACGGGGGGTACGAGCAGTACTTC
.,TRBJ1-3,.,TRBV28,CASRPTGSLDTIYF,TGTGCCAGCAGGCCTACAGGGTCCCTGGACACCATATATTTT
.,TRBJ1-1,.,TRBV5-6,CASSREEVNTEAFF,TGTGCCAGCAGTCGCGAGGAAGTGAACACTGAAGCTTTCTTT
TRBD1,TRBJ2-2,.,TRBV19,CASSGGQGVAGELFF,TGTGCCAGTAGTGGGGGACAGGGGGTCGCCGGGGAGCTGTTTTTT
TRBD1,TRBJ1-5,few,TRBV2,CASSIWTGRFVNQPQHF,TGTGCCAGCAGTATATGGACAGGAAGGTTTGTCAATCAGCCCCAGCATTTT
TRBD2,TRBJ2-2,.,TRBV28,CASSTSTSGSGTNTGELFF,TGTGCCAGCAGTACCTCGACTAGCGGGAGCGGAACGAACACCGGGGAGCTGTTTTTT